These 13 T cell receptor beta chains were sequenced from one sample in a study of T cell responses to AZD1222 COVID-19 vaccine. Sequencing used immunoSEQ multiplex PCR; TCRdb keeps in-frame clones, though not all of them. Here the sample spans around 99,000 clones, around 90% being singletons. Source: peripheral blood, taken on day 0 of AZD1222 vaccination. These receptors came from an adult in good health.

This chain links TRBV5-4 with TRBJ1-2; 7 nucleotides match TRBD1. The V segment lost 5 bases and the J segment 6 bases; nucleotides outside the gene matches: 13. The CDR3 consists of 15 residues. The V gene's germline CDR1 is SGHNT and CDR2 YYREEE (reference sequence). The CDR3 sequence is CASSFPGQRAHGYTF. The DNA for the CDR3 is TGTGCCAGCAGTTTCCCGGGACAGAGAGCTCATGGCTACACCTTC.

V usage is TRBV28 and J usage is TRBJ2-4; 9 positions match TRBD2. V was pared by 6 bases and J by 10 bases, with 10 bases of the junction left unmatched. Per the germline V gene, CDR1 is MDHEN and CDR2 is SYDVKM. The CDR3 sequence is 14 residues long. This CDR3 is CASSSSAGGGIQYF. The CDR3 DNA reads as TGTGCCAGCAGCTCCTCAGCGGGAGGTGGTATTCAGTACTTC.

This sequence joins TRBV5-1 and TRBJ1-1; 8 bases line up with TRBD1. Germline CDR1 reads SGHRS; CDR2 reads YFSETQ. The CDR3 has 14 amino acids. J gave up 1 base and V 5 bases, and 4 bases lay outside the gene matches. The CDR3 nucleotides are TGCGCCAGCAGGAGTGGGACAGGGAACACTGAAGCTTTCTTT. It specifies CASRSGTGNTEAFF. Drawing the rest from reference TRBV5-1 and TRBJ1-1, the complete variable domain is KAGVTQTPRYLIKTRGQQVTLSCSPISGHRSVSWYQQTPGQGLQFLFEYFSETQRNKGNFPGRFSGRQFSNSRSEMNVSTLELGDSALYLCASRSGTGNTEAFFGQGTRLTVV.

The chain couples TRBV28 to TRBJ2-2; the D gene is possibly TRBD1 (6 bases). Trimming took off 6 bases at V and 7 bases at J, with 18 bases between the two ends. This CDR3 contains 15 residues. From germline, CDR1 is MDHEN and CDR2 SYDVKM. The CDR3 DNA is TGTGCCAGCAGCCCCGGTGGAGCCAGGGGCGGGGAGCTGTTTTTT. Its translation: CASSPGGARGGELFF.

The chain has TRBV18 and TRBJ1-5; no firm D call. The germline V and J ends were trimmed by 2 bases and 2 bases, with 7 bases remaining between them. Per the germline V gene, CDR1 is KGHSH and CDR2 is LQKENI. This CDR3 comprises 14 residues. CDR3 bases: TGTGCCAGCTCACCAGGCCGTGGCAATCAGCCCCAGCATTTT. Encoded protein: CASSPGRGNQPQHF. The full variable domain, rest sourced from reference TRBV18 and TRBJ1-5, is NAGVMQNPRHLVRRRGQEARLRCSPMKGHSHVYWYRQLPEEGLKFMVYLQKENIIDESGMPKERFSAEFPKEGPSILRIQQVVRGDSAAYFCASSPGRGNQPQHFGDGTRLSIL.

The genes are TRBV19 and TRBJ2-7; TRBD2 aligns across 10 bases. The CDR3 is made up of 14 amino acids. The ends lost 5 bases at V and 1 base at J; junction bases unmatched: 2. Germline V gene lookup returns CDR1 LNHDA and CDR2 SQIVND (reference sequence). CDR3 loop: CASSGTSESYEQYF. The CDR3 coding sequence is TGTGCCAGTAGTGGGACTAGCGAGTCCTACGAGCAGTACTTC.

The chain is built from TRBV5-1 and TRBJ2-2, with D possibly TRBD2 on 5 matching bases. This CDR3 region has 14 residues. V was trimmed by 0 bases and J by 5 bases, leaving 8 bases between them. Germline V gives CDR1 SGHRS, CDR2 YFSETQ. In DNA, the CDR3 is TGCGCCAGCAGCTTGGACCCGGGGACCGGGGAGCTGTTTTTT. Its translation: CASSLDPGTGELFF. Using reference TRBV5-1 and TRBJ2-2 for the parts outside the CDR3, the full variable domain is KAGVTQTPRYLIKTRGQQVTLSCSPISGHRSVSWYQQTPGQGLQFLFEYFSETQRNKGNFPGRFSGRQFSNSRSEMNVSTLELGDSALYLCASSLDPGTGELFFGEGSRLTVL.

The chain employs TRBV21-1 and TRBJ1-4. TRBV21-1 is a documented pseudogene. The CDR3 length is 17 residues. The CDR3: CASSIMGGKCGNEKLFF. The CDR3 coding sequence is TGTGCCAGCAGCATTATGGGGGGGAAGTGTGGTAATGAAAAACTGTTTTTT.

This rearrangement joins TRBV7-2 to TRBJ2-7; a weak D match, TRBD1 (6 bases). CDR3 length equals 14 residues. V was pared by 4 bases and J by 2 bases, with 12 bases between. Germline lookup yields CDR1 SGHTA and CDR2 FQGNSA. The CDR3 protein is CASSSDRTAYEQYF. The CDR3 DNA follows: TGTGCCAGCAGCTCTGACAGGACTGCCTACGAGCAGTACTTC.

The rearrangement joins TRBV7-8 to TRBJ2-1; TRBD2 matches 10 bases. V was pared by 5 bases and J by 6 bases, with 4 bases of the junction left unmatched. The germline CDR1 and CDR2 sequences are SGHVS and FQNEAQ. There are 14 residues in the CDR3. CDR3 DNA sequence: TGTGCCAGCAGCCCTCGGACTAGCGGCAATGAGCAGTTCTTC. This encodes CASSPRTSGNEQFF. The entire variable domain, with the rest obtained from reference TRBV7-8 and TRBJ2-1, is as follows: GAGVSQSPRYKVAKRGQDVALRCDPISGHVSLFWYQQALGQGPEFLTYFQNEAQLDKSGLPSDRFFAERPEGSVSTLKIQRTQQEDSAVYLCASSPRTSGNEQFFGPGTRLTVL.

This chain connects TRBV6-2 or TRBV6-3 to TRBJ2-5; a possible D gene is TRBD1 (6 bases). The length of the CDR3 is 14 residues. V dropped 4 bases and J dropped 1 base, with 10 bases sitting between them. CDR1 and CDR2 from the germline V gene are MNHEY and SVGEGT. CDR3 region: CASSFRTVQETQYF. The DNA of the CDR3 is TGTGCCAGCAGTTTTCGGACAGTCCAAGAGACCCAGTACTTC.

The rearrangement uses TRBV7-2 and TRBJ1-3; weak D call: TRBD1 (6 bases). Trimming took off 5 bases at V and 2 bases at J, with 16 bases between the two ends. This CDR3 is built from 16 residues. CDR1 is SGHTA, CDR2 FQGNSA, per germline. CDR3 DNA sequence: TGTGCCAGCAGCCCCCGCTCCGGGACAACTGGAAACACCATATATTTT. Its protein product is CASSPRSGTTGNTIYF.

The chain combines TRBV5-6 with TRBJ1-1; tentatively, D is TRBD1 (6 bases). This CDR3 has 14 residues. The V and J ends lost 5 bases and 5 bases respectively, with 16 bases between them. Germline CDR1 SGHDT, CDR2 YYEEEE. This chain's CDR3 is CASRSSGTRTEAFF. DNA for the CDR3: TGTGCCAGCAGGTCGTCCGGGACACGGACTGAAGCTTTCTTT.